A single TCR beta chain is shown here with its context. Its specificity is not known. This specimen belongs to a study of cytomegalovirus exposure and HLA in healthy donors. Study summary: Within the Caucasian-associated ancestry cluster were roughly 79% of the roughly 430 genotyped donors. Study results and limitations: Several of the most significant clusters appeared linked to common viral pathogens, based on a later analysis. Later findings reportedly placed an Asian-associated ancestry cluster below the roughly 690-donor mean for N-insertions.

Those who donated were healthy bone marrow donors. Researchers ran the PCR with 60 Vbeta and 13 Jbeta primers. The method was immunoSEQ multiplex PCR; TCRdb's version includes in-frame clones alone and lacks a portion of them. The table records 75,000 to 100,000 clones, around 76% of them present only once. The sequence came from a man aged 30 to 45 in good health and CMV-seronegative. Material: PBMCs.

The CDR3 here is CATSRPYRVEQFF. The CDR3, as DNA: TGTGCCACCAGCAGACCTTACAGGGTTGAGCAGTTCTTC. The chain couples TRBV15 to TRBJ2-1; a possible D gene is TRBD1 (6 bases). Germline V gene data show CDR1 as LNHNV and CDR2 as YYDKDF (reference sequence). V gave up 2 bases and J gave up 9 bases, with 11 bases separating them. The CDR3 contains 13 residues.